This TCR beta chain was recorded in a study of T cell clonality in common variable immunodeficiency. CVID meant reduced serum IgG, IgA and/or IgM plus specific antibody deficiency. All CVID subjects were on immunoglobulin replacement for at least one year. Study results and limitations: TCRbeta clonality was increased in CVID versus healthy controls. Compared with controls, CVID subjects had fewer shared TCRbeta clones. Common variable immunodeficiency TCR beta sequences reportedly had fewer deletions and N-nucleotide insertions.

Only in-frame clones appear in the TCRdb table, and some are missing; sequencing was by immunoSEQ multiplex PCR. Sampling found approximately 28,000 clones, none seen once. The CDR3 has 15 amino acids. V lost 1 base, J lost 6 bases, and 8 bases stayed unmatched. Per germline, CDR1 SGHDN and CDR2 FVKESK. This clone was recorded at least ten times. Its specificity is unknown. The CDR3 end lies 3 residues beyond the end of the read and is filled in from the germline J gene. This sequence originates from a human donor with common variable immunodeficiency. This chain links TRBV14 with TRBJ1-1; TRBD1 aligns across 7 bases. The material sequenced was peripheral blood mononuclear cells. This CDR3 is CASSQGQGMRSEAFF. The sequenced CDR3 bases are TGTGCCAGCAGCCAAGGACAGGGCATGAGGTCTGAA.